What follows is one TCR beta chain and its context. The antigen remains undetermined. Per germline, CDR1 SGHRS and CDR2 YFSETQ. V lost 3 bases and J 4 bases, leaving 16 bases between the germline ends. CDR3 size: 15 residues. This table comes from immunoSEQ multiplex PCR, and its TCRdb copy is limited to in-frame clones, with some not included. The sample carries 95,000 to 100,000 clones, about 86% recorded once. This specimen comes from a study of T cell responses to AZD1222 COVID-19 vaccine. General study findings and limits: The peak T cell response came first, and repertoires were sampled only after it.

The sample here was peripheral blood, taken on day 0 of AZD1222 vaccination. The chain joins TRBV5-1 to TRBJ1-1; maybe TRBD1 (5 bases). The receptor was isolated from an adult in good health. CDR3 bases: TGCGCCAGCAGCTCCAATCCTGGGGGGGGCACTGAAGCTTTCTTT. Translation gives CASSSNPGGGTEAFF.